Sequencing of this T cell receptor beta chain was carried out in a study of beta chain features in type 1 diabetes. Turning to this clone: The antigen is undetermined.

V shed 5 bases and J 4 bases; nucleotides not matched to a gene: 6. Germline V CDR1 and CDR2: PRHDT, FYEKMQ (reference sequence). The CDR3 contains 14 residues. Study results and limitations: TCRB repertoires of naive, central memory and Treg cells appeared more similar among patients than among healthy donors. Across all four CD4+ subsets, people with type 1 diabetes showed modestly shorter TCRB CDR3s.

Expressed TCRB transcripts were sequenced after all isolated RNA was converted to cDNA. The data were produced by immunoSEQ multiplex PCR, yet TCRdb's version contains in-frame clones alone and is incomplete. The data hold a few hundred thousand clones, with around 15% observed a single time. The TCR sequence derives from a man aged 25 to 40 with type 1 diabetes. The gene calls are TRBV13 and TRBJ2-7, with TRBD1 matching 9 bases. Material for sequencing was naive CD4+ T cells from blood. The CDR3 region is CASSRGTGRYEQYF. CDR3 bases: TGTGCCAGCAGCCGCGGGACAGGGAGGTACGAGCAGTACTTC. Full variable domain (rest looked up from reference TRBV13 and TRBJ2-7): AAGVIQSPRHLIKEKRETATLKCYPIPRHDTVYWYQQGPGQDPQFLISFYEKMQSDKGSIPDRFSAQQFSDYHSELNMSSLELGDSALYFCASSRGTGRYEQYFGPGTRLTVT.